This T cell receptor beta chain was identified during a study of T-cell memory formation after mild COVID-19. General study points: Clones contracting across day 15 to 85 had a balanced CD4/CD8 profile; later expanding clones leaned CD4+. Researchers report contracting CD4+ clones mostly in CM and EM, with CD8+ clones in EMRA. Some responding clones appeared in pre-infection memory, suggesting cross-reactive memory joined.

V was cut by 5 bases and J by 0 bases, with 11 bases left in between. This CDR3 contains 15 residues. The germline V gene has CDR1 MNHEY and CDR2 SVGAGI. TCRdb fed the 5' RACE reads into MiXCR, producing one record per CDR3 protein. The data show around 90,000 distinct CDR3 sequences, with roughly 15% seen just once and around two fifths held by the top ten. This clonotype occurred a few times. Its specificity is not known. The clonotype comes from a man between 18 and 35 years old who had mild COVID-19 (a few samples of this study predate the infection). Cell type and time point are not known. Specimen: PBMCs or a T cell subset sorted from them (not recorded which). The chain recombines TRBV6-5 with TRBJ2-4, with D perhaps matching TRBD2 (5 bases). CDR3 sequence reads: CASSRRALAKNIQYF. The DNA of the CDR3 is TGTGCCAGCAGTCGGCGGGCCCTAGCCAAAAACATTCAGTACTTC.